This TCR beta chain was observed in a study of blood T cells in healthy people across ages. Study-wide points: Researchers said unsorted PBMCs prevented a conclusive naive versus antigen-experienced comparison.

Per germline, CDR1 MNHEY and CDR2 SMNVEV (reference sequence). V lost 0 bases and J 6 bases, leaving 15 bases between the germline ends. This CDR3 is 16 amino acids long. Every participating donor contributed around 9.5 milliliters of peripheral blood through a draw. Extracted total RNA amounted to at least 5.5 micrograms for each sample. A note on this clonotype: Its target is unknown.

Through a sample-barcoded 5' primer and a J-beta primer mix, a second PCR was run for roughly 7 to 11 cycles. A 12-random-nucleotide template-switch adaptor tagged each cDNA molecule. MiXCR, run by TCRdb on the 5' RACE reads, gives a single entry per CDR3 protein. The sample carries about 1.8 million distinct CDR3 sequences, roughly 50% recorded once. Specimen: blood. The gene calls are TRBV27 and TRBJ2-4, with D maybe TRBD2 (7 bases). The clonotype originates from a woman in her thirties or forties in good health. The CDR3 DNA sequence: TGTGCCAGCAGTTTATCGATTCGGGGGGCGACAAACATTCAGTACTTC. Its protein product is CASSLSIRGATNIQYF.